These 24 T cell receptor beta chains originate from one sample sequenced in a study of T-cell memory formation after mild COVID-19. From the 5' RACE reads, TCRdb called clonotypes with MiXCR, one entry per CDR3 protein. This table holds 110,000 or so distinct CDR3 sequences, 22% found once. The sequencing input was PBMCs or a T cell subset sorted from them (not recorded which). All receptors derive from a man in his late teens or twenties who had mild COVID-19 (a few samples of this study predate the infection). Cell type and time point are not known.

V gene TRBV19 combines with J gene TRBJ1-1; TRBD1 aligns across 9 bases. Germline V gene sequence: CDR1 LNHDA, CDR2 SQIVND (reference sequence). V trimming: 5 bases; J trimming: 6 bases; junction bases outside the gene matches: 7. The CDR3 contains 14 residues. The CDR3 loop reads CASSPGQGKAEAFF. CDR3 DNA sequence: TGTGCCAGTAGTCCCGGACAGGGGAAGGCTGAAGCTTTCTTT.

This chain connects TRBV7-9 to TRBJ2-1; TRBD2 might be the D (5 bases). Germline CDR1 is SEHNR and CDR2 is FQNEAQ (reference sequence). With 1 base removed from V and 3 bases from J, the gap between germline ends came to 13 bases. The CDR3 has 16 amino acids. This chain's CDR3 is CASSLGPSPGYNEQFF. CDR3 sequence (DNA): TGTGCCAGCAGCTTAGGTCCTAGCCCGGGCTACAATGAGCAGTTCTTC.

The chain is built from TRBV27 and TRBJ2-5; 7 positions agree with TRBD1. CDR1 and CDR2 (germline): MNHEY, SMNVEV (reference sequence). The CDR3 extends over 14 amino acids. V shed 6 bases and J 5 bases; nucleotides not matched to a gene: 9. The CDR3 reads CASSIRQGGETQYF. The DNA of the CDR3 is TGTGCCAGCAGCATAAGACAGGGCGGCGAGACCCAGTACTTC.

The J gene is TRBJ2-1, the V gene TRBV7-9; the D gene is possibly TRBD2 (6 bases). V dropped 4 bases and J dropped 8 bases, with 21 bases sitting between them. The germline V gene has CDR1 SEHNR and CDR2 FQNEAQ (reference sequence). The CDR3 is made up of 16 amino acids. The CDR3 reads CASSYPAAAGSHEQFF. The CDR3 nucleotides are TGTGCCAGCAGCTATCCTGCGGCAGCGGGTTCCCATGAGCAGTTCTTC.

The chain carries TRBV7-9 and TRBJ2-5; D ambiguous. V shed 4 bases and J shed 1 base, with 7 bases lying between them. The CDR3 has 13 amino acids. Germline V CDR1 and CDR2: SEHNR, FQNEAQ (reference sequence). For the CDR3, the DNA is TGTGCCAGCAGCTCGGACGGCCAAGAGACCCAGTACTTC. It specifies CASSSDGQETQYF.

The rearrangement uses TRBV7-8 and TRBJ2-7; 7 bases fit TRBD2. Germline-derived CDR1 and CDR2 are SGHVS and FQNEAQ. There are 17 residues in the CDR3. The trim removed 5 bases at V and 2 bases at J, leaving 15 bases unmatched. Here the CDR3 DNA reads TGTGCCAGCAGCCCCCAAGTGGGAGCGGGGACTCCCTACGAGCAGTACTTC. Protein: CASSPQVGAGTPYEQYF.

The chain is built from TRBV27 and TRBJ1-1; no reliable D call. There are 15 residues in the CDR3. Germline V CDR1 and CDR2: MNHEY, SMNVEV (reference sequence). Trimming left V 3 bases short and J 4 bases short, with 15 bases between. The CDR3 nucleotides are TGTGCCAGCAGTTTTCATTTTGTCCCGGGCACTGAAGCTTTCTTT. This sequence encodes CASSFHFVPGTEAFF.

The CDR3: CASSGPQGAFF. The DNA of the CDR3 is TGTGCCAGCAGCGGACCGCAGGGGGCTTTCTTT. V is TRBV12-3 or TRBV12-4 and J is TRBJ1-1; tentatively, D is TRBD1 (6 bases). V shed 6 bases and J shed 11 bases, with 13 bases lying between them. The CDR3 covers 11 residues.

This clonotype was detected only a few times. This rearrangement joins TRBV11-2 to TRBJ2-5; a possible D gene is TRBD2 (6 bases). From germline, CDR1 is SGHAT and CDR2 FQNNGV. CDR3 length: 15 amino acids. The ends were cut back, 3 bases at V and 2 bases at J, with 13 bases in the middle. DNA for the CDR3: TGTGCCAGCAGCTTCGGCGTTAGCGGTCAAGAGACCCAGTACTTC. Its translation is CASSFGVSGQETQYF.

This clonotype occurred a few times. This chain uses TRBV2 with TRBJ1-2; tentatively, D is TRBD1 (5 bases). V lost 2 bases to trimming and J lost 4 bases, with 11 bases between them. CDR1 and CDR2 from the germline V gene are SNHLY and FYNNEI. The CDR3 contains 14 residues. This chain's CDR3 is CASSEPERGYGYTF. In nucleotides, the CDR3 is TGTGCCAGCAGTGAACCCGAAAGGGGCTATGGCTACACCTTC.

This clonotype appeared a few times. The V gene is TRBV12-3 or TRBV12-4, the J gene TRBJ2-5; weak D call: TRBD1 (6 bases). The germline V and J ends were trimmed by 2 bases and 5 bases, with 12 bases remaining between them. This CDR3 has 14 amino acids. The CDR3 coding sequence is TGTGCCAGCAGTTTATCCCTGGGGGCCGAGACCCAGTACTTC. It is translated as CASSLSLGAETQYF.

The CDR3 loop is CASSFGQGNQPQHF. The DNA of the CDR3 is TGTGCCAGCAGCTTCGGGCAGGGCAATCAGCCCCAGCATTTT. This chain links TRBV7-9 with TRBJ1-5; D gene unclear. Germline-derived CDR1 and CDR2 are SEHNR and FQNEAQ (reference sequence). Trimming left V 3 bases short and J 2 bases short, with 8 bases between. This CDR3 has 14 residues.

This chain uses TRBV9 with TRBJ1-2; 8 bases agree with TRBD1. Germline CDR1 SGDLS, CDR2 YYNGEE. V shed 0 bases, J shed 8 bases, and the junction held 9 bases outside the gene matches. The CDR3 runs to 15 residues. The CDR3 DNA follows: TGTGCCAGCAGCGTAGCCACGGCAGGGGGCTGGGGCTACACCTTC. This gives the protein CASSVATAGGWGYTF.

J is TRBJ2-1 and V is TRBV6-6; D may match TRBD1 or TRBD2 (5 bases each). Looked up from germline, CDR1 is MNHNY and CDR2 is SVGAGI (reference sequence). Trimming took off 8 bases at V and 9 bases at J, with 17 bases between the two ends. CDR3 length: 13 amino acids. The CDR3 sequence: CASSLGAFGEQFF. CDR3 nucleotide sequence: TGTGCCAGCTCACTAGGGGCGTTCGGTGAGCAGTTCTTC.

This clonotype turned up a few times. The chain joins TRBV4-1 to TRBJ2-2; the match to TRBD1 covers 8 bases. Germline V lookup: CDR1 MGHRA, CDR2 YSYEKL. The CDR3 is 16 amino acids. Unmatched junction bases numbered 8, after V lost 4 bases and J lost 4 bases. The CDR3 region is CASSRLTGAGTGELFF. CDR3 nucleotide sequence: TGCGCCAGCAGCCGTTTGACAGGGGCGGGCACCGGGGAGCTGTTTTTT.

The chain uses TRBV11-2 and TRBJ1-4, with 8 bases fitting TRBD1. After removal of 1 base from V and 2 bases from J, the junction contained 0 bases not matched to a gene. The CDR3 contains 15 residues. Germline values: CDR1 SGHAT, CDR2 FQNNGV. This chain's CDR3 is CASSLGDRTNEKLFF. Here the CDR3 DNA reads TGTGCCAGCAGCTTAGGGGACAGGACTAATGAAAAACTGTTTTTT.

The chain joins TRBV20-1 to TRBJ1-5, with TRBD1 identical over 10 bases. The V gene end was trimmed by 0 bases and the J gene end by 4 bases; junction bases not matched to a gene: 3. Per germline, CDR1 DFQATT and CDR2 SNEGSKA (reference sequence). The CDR3 loop spans 15 amino acids. The CDR3 coding sequence is TGCAGTGCTAGAGACGACAGGGGGCAAAATCAGCCCCAGCATTTT. It codes for CSARDDRGQNQPQHF.

CDR3 nucleotide sequence: TGTGCCAGCAGTTCCCCTCCAGGCGGGGGCATGAACACTGAAGCTTTCTTT. Translation gives CASSSPPGGGMNTEAFF. V and J are TRBV6-6 and TRBJ1-1; TRBD1 is a possible D gene (6 bases). The CDR3 spans 17 residues. The germline CDR1 and CDR2 sequences are MNHNY and SVGAGI (reference sequence). V was pared by 4 bases and J by 0 bases, with 18 bases between.

This clonotype was detected a few times. V is TRBV12-3 or TRBV12-4 and J is TRBJ2-5; TRBD2 aligns across 10 bases. The CDR3 is made up of 17 amino acids. V dropped 5 bases and J dropped 5; count of bases not matched to a gene: 14. CDR3 DNA: TGTGCCAGCAGTCCTCGCCTAGCGGGGGAACTATGGGAGACCCAGTACTTC. Protein sequence: CASSPRLAGELWETQYF.

This clonotype was seen a few times. This rearrangement joins TRBV7-6 to TRBJ2-7; D not certain. This CDR3 region has 18 residues. Germline CDR1 and CDR2: SGHVS and FNYEAQ. Trimming cost V 5 bases and J 5 bases, with 28 bases left between them. The CDR3 DNA follows: TGTGCCAGCAGCCCCCGGAGCCTAACGAGCCTGGGTAAGAACGAGCAGTACTTC. This translates into CASSPRSLTSLGKNEQYF.

A few counts support this clonotype. V and J are TRBV7-9 and TRBJ1-2; D is possibly TRBD1 (5 bases). Germline CDR1 is SEHNR and CDR2 is FQNEAQ (reference sequence). Trimming pared 1 base from V and 4 bases from J, leaving 16 bases between. CDR3 size: 16 residues. For the CDR3, the DNA is TGTGCCAGCAGCTTAGAGACAGACACGATGACCTATGGCTACACCTTC. This encodes CASSLETDTMTYGYTF.

This clonotype was counted a few times. The rearrangement joins TRBV7-9 to TRBJ2-2; 7 nucleotides match TRBD1. The CDR3 sequence is 15 residues long. Germline lookup yields CDR1 SEHNR and CDR2 FQNEAQ (reference sequence). Trimming took 6 bases from V and 3 from J; bases not matched to a gene: 7. CDR3 in DNA: TGTGCCAGCAGACCGACAGGGTTGGACACCGGGGAGCTGTTTTTT. This gives the protein CASRPTGLDTGELFF.

V is TRBV10-3 and J is TRBJ1-2; maybe TRBD1 (5 bases). The V and J ends lost 8 bases and 0 bases respectively, with 10 bases between them. The V gene's germline CDR1 is ENHRY and CDR2 SYGVKD. The CDR3 loop spans 13 amino acids. Here the CDR3 reads CAIGTGSNYGYTF. CDR3 DNA sequence: TGTGCCATCGGGACGGGATCTAACTATGGCTACACCTTC.

The V gene is TRBV18, the J gene TRBJ2-1, with TRBD1 identical over 9 bases. Germline CDR1 reads KGHSH; CDR2 reads LQKENI. V lost 3 bases and J lost 0; bases outside the gene matches: 6. The CDR3 contains 17 residues. The CDR3 DNA is TGTGCCAGCTCACCGGACAGGGGCTGGAGCTCCTACAATGAGCAGTTCTTC. Translated: CASSPDRGWSSYNEQFF. Supplemented by reference TRBV18 and TRBJ2-1, the full variable domain reads NAGVMQNPRHLVRRRGQEARLRCSPMKGHSHVYWYRQLPEEGLKFMVYLQKENIIDESGMPKERFSAEFPKEGPSILRIQQVVRGDSAAYFCASSPDRGWSSYNEQFFGPGTRLTVL.